Listed below are T cell receptor beta chains from one sample, sequenced in a study of T cells in Graves' hyperthyroidism and ophthalmopathy. TCRdb reanalysed the multiplex PCR reads using MiXCR and keeps one entry per CDR3 protein. The table shows roughly 580,000 distinct CDR3 sequences, with roughly 50% occurring only once. Specimen: peripheral blood or thyroid tissue (not recorded which). Receptors were obtained from a woman between 18 and 29 years old with Graves' hyperthyroidism. Both conserved end residues are part of each CDR3. The D gene is left open where the match is weak. Expanded clones get a size class; other rows say once, few or many, or leave the size out.

d_call	v_call	clone_size	j_call	cdr3_length	cdr3_aa	cdr3_nt
-	TRBV10-3	few	TRBJ2-7	12	CASSEQGDEQYF	TGTGCCAGCAGTGAACAGGGAGACGAGCAGTACTTC
-	TRBV12-3/TRBV12-4	-	TRBJ1-1	14	CASSLGQVSSEAFF	TGTGCCAGCAGTTTAGGACAGGTGTCATCAGAAGCTTTCTTT
-	TRBV9	once	TRBJ1-5	15	CASSPGAGSNQPQHF	TGTGCCAGCTCACCAGGGGCGGGTAGCAATCAGCCCCAGCATTTT
-	TRBV7-9	-	TRBJ2-7	12	CASSPDSPEQYF	TGTGCCAGCAGCCCTGACAGTCCAGAGCAGTACTTC
-	TRBV29-1	-	TRBJ2-7	13	CSARGSSSYEQYF	TGCAGCGCTAGAGGCTCGAGCTCCTACGAGCAGTACTTC
-	TRBV7-9	-	TRBJ2-7	13	CASSTGRAYEQYF	TGCGCCAGCAGTACCGGGAGAGCCTACGAGCAGTACTTC
-	TRBV10-3	-	TRBJ1-6	14	CASSDGVYNSPLHF	TGTGCCAGCAGCGATGGGGTTTATAATTCACCCCTCCACTTT
-	TRBV2	many	TRBJ1-5	15	CASSEGLRVGQPQHF	TGTGCCAGCAGTGAAGGGCTCAGGGTCGGTCAGCCCCAGCATTTT
-	TRBV9	many	TRBJ1-1	15	CASSDPGHMNTEAFF	TGTGCCAGCAGCGACCCGGGGCATATGAACACTGAAGCTTTCTTT
TRBD1	TRBV10-3	-	TRBJ2-7	13	CAVRDRASYEQYF	TGTGCCGTCCGGGACAGGGCTTCCTACGAGCAGTACTTC
-	TRBV7-3	-	TRBJ1-1	15	CASSPLGPLNTEAFF	TGTGCCAGCAGCCCCCTTGGGCCCCTGAACACTGAAGCTTTCTTT
-	TRBV2	few	TRBJ1-2	14	CASSEPRGVYGYTF	TGTGCCAGCAGTGAACCCCGGGGCGTGTATGGCTACACCTTC
TRBD1	TRBV2	many	TRBJ1-6	13	CASSGQGNSPLHF	TGTGCCAGCAGTGGACAGGGGAATTCACCCCTCCACTTT
TRBD1	TRBV7-2	-	TRBJ1-1	15	CASSSGQLPGTEAFF	TGTGCCAGCAGCTCGGGACAGTTACCGGGGACTGAAGCTTTCTTT
-	TRBV20-1	many	TRBJ2-5	14	CSAKGTSPGETQYF	TGCAGTGCTAAGGGGACCAGTCCGGGGGAGACCCAGTACTTC
-	TRBV29-1	many	TRBJ1-4	12	CSAKQGDEKLFF	TGCAGCGCAAAACAGGGCGATGAAAAACTGTTTTTT
-	TRBV11-1	-	TRBJ2-5	13	CASSLGTTGTQYF	TGTGCCAGCAGCTTAGGGACTACCGGGACCCAGTACTTC
-	TRBV10-3	-	TRBJ2-7	12	CASSGRAHEQYF	TGTGCCAGCAGTGGCAGGGCCCACGAGCAGTACTTC
-	TRBV7-2	-	TRBJ2-7	14	CASSVRLDGYEQYF	TGTGCCAGCAGCGTCCGACTGGATGGCTACGAGCAGTACTTC
TRBD2	TRBV7-6	-	TRBJ2-7	14	CAPLGGTSRYEQYF	TGTGCCCCCCTGGGGGGGACCTCGAGGTACGAGCAGTACTTC
-	TRBV10-2	many	TRBJ1-2	14	CASSQTGLGYGYTF	TGCGCCAGCAGTCAGACAGGCCTAGGGTATGGCTACACCTTC
-	TRBV20-1	-	TRBJ1-4	15	CSARQPGQGNEKLFF	TGCAGTGCTAGGCAACCGGGACAAGGGAATGAAAAACTGTTTTTT
-	TRBV7-8	-	TRBJ1-2	16	CASSSRAGGANYGYTF	TGTGCCAGCAGCTCCCGGGCCGGGGGAGCTAACTATGGCTACACCTTC
-	TRBV12-3/TRBV12-4	many	TRBJ2-7	12	CASSYHSGEQYF	TGTGCCAGCAGCTATCACTCGGGGGAGCAGTACTTC
-	TRBV7-9	-	TRBJ1-1	14	CASSPGRAGTEAFF	TGTGCCAGCAGCCCCGGAAGGGCGGGGACTGAAGCTTTCTTT
TRBD1	TRBV20-1	-	TRBJ2-5	12	CSADRDRETQYF	TGCAGTGCTGACCGGGACAGAGAGACCCAGTACTTC
TRBD1	TRBV11-1	-	TRBJ2-7	15	CASSLVGTVSYEQYF	TGTGCCAGCAGCTTAGTTGGGACAGTCTCCTACGAGCAGTACTTC
TRBD1	TRBV15	-	TRBJ2-6	15	CATSRGQGSANVLTF	TGTGCCACCAGCAGAGGACAGGGCTCAGCCAACGTCCTGACTTTC
TRBD1	TRBV12-3/TRBV12-4	few	TRBJ2-7	14	CATAADRGLYEQYF	TGTGCCACCGCCGCGGACAGGGGGCTCTACGAGCAGTACTTC
-	TRBV25-1	-	TRBJ1-4	14	CAWSAGKTGEKLFF	TGTGCCTGGAGTGCAGGAAAGACAGGTGAAAAACTGTTTTTT
-	TRBV20-1	many	TRBJ1-5	16	CSASPGSGGGNQPQHF	TGCAGTGCTAGCCCTGGGTCCGGGGGCGGCAATCAGCCCCAGCATTTT
-	TRBV25-1	-	TRBJ2-7	12	CAGSSTPYEQYF	TGTGCCGGCAGTTCGACACCTTACGAGCAGTACTTC
-	TRBV7-6	few	TRBJ2-7	14	CASSQGQFSYEQYF	TGTGCCAGCAGCCAAGGGCAGTTCTCCTACGAGCAGTACTTC
-	TRBV7-2	-	TRBJ2-2	15	CASSQNSLAGGELFF	TGTGCCAGCAGCCAAAATTCATTAGCCGGCGGGGAGCTGTTTTTT
TRBD2	TRBV7-8	many	TRBJ2-5	16	CASSLAPPAGGETQYF	TGTGCCAGCAGCTTAGCCCCACCAGCGGGAGGCGAGACCCAGTACTTC
-	TRBV7-9	many	TRBJ1-2	13	CASSQGGNYGYTF	TGTGCCAGCAGCCAAGGGGGAAACTATGGCTACACCTTC
-	TRBV20-1	-	TRBJ2-5	16	CSAIPASSDREGTQYF	TGCAGTGCTATCCCCGCCAGCAGTGACAGGGAGGGGACCCAGTACTTC
-	TRBV11-1	-	TRBJ1-2	14	CASSLGTYSHGYTF	TGTGCCAGCAGCTTAGGTACCTATTCGCATGGCTACACCTTC
-	TRBV5-6	-	TRBJ2-7	17	CASSTNTKGKSSYEQYF	TGTGCCAGCAGCACGAATACGAAAGGGAAAAGCTCCTACGAGCAGTACTTC
-	TRBV2	few	TRBJ1-2	13	CASSYHPNYGYTF	TGTGCCAGCAGTTACCACCCTAACTATGGCTACACCTTC
-	TRBV19	-	TRBJ1-1	16	CASTRRSESMNTEAFF	TGTGCCAGTACTAGGAGGTCTGAGAGCATGAACACTGAAGCTTTCTTT
TRBD2	TRBV10-3	-	TRBJ2-7	16	CAITGTSGQISYEQYF	TGTGCCATCACCGGGACTAGCGGGCAGATATCCTACGAGCAGTACTTC
TRBD1	TRBV20-1	-	TRBJ2-7	14	CSAPRDRRTYEQYF	TGCAGTGCTCCTCGGGACAGGCGAACCTACGAGCAGTACTTC
TRBD2	TRBV7-9	-	TRBJ2-1	16	CASSQGSSGSNNEQFF	TGCGCCAGCAGCCAAGGATCTAGCGGGAGCAACAATGAGCAGTTCTTC
-	TRBV9	-	TRBJ1-5	14	CASSPTGSGQPQHF	TGTGCCAGCAGCCCTACAGGGTCGGGTCAGCCCCAGCATTTT
-	TRBV7-8	-	TRBJ1-2	16	CASSLAPDLVDYGYTF	TGTGCCAGCAGCTTGGCCCCGGACTTGGTAGACTATGGCTACACCTTC
-	TRBV4-3	-	TRBJ2-5	13	CASSPQQGETQYF	TGCGCCAGCAGCCCACAGCAGGGAGAGACCCAGTACTTC
-	TRBV10-3	many	TRBJ1-5	15	CAISETENSNQPQHF	TGTGCCATCAGTGAGACGGAGAATAGCAATCAGCCCCAGCATTTT
-	TRBV12-3/TRBV12-4	-	TRBJ2-7	15	CASSTGTQGIDEQYF	TGTGCCAGCAGCACCGGGACCCAGGGTATCGACGAGCAGTACTTC
-	TRBV2	many	TRBJ1-2	13	CASSGGTVIGYTF	TGTGCCAGCTCGGGGGGGACCGTGATCGGCTACACCTTC
-	TRBV20-1	-	TRBJ1-6	12	CSAAAIGSPLHF	TGCAGTGCTGCGGCCATCGGTTCACCCCTCCACTTT
-	TRBV10-2	-	TRBJ1-2	13	CASSDGISYGHTF	TGCGCCAGCAGCGATGGTATTAGCTATGGCCACACCTTC
TRBD1	TRBV11-1	-	TRBJ1-2	15	CASSLGQGLNYGYTF	TGTGCCAGCAGCTTAGGACAGGGGCTTAACTATGGCTACACCTTC
-	TRBV12-3/TRBV12-4	-	TRBJ2-5	16	CASSSPERAPRETQYF	TGTGCCAGCAGTTCGCCGGAAAGAGCACCCAGGGAGACCCAGTACTTC
-	TRBV5-1	-	TRBJ2-5	12	CASSIPDETQYF	TGCGCCAGCAGCATCCCCGACGAGACCCAGTACTTC